This T cell receptor (beta chain) was documented in a study of cytomegalovirus exposure and HLA in healthy donors. Germline V gene lookup returns CDR1 SNHLY and CDR2 FYNNEI. V trimming: 6 bases; J trimming: 7 bases; junction bases outside the gene matches: 8. The CDR3 length is 16 residues. Researchers ran the PCR with 60 Vbeta and 13 Jbeta primers. Produced via immunoSEQ multiplex PCR; TCRdb's table is partial and in-frame only. Here the sample spans just over 150,000 clones, about 85% being singletons. The chain is built from TRBV2 and TRBJ2-1, with 14 bases identical to TRBD2. This sequence originates from a woman younger than 35 in good health and CMV-seronegative. Sequences were obtained from PBMCs. The CDR3 DNA reads as TGTGCCAGCAGGGGGGGACTAGCGGGAGCCGAAAATGAGCAGTTCTTC. Its translation is CASRGGLAGAENEQFF.